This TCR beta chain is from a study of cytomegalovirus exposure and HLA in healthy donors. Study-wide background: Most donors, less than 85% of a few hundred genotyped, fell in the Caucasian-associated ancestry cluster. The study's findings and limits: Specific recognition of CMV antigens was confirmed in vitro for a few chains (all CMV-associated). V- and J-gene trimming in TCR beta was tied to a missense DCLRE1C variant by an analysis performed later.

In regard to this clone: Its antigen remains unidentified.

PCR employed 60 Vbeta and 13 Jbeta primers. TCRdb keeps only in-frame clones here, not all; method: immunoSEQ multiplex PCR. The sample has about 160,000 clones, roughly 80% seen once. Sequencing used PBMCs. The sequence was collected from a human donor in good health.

As DNA, the CDR3 is TGTGCCAGCAGTGAAGTGGAAAGCGGGGGGTACGAGCAGTACTTC. The encoded protein is CASSEVESGGYEQYF. The rearrangement links TRBV6-1 to TRBJ2-7; 9 nucleotides agree with TRBD2. The CDR3 length is 15 residues. V was pared by 1 base and J by 4 bases, with 5 bases of the junction left unmatched. The germline V gene has CDR1 MNHNS and CDR2 SASEGT.